This T cell receptor (beta chain) stems from a study of cytomegalovirus exposure and HLA in healthy donors. The CDR3 has 13 amino acids. J gave up 14 bases and V 4 bases, and 12 bases lay outside the gene matches. In germline, CDR1 is SGHNT, CDR2 YYREEE (reference sequence). The PCR employed 60 Vbeta primers together with 13 Jbeta primers. The table came from immunoSEQ multiplex PCR; TCRdb's copy has only in-frame clones and leaves some out. Among around 170,000 clones listed, more than 65% were seen once. The chain combines TRBV5-4 with TRBJ2-1; TRBD2 matches 7 bases. This receptor was identified in a woman between 25 and 40 years old in good health and CMV-seropositive. Specimen: PBMCs. CDR3 amino acids: CASSPGGSSPKFF. CDR3 DNA sequence: TGTGCCAGCAGCCCCGGGGGGAGCTCTCCCAAGTTCTTC.